Shown below are 6 T cell receptor beta chains from a single sample sequenced in a study of T cell repertoires in cytomegalovirus infection. TCRdb analysed the reads with MiXCR anew, one entry per CDR3 protein. Of about 490,000 distinct CDR3 sequences listed, about 11% are singletons. The sample consisted of PBMCs. The receptors shown here come from a human donor in good health (CMV status not recorded). Some clones in this sample may be carry-over from other donors' samples.

This chain uses TRBV20-1 with TRBJ1-5; D unclear. V was cut by 1 base and J by 7 bases, with 11 bases left in between. CDR1 DFQATT and CDR2 SNEGSKA come from the germline V gene (reference sequence). The CDR3 has 13 amino acids. The CDR3 sequence: CSARAGWRQPQHF. Written as DNA, the CDR3 is TGCAGTGCTAGAGCGGGGTGGAGGCAGCCCCAGCATTTT.

This clonotype was observed at least ten times. The rearrangement links TRBV7-3 to TRBJ1-1, with a weak D call TRBD1 (5 bases). Germline CDR1 and CDR2: SGHTA and FQGTGA. The CDR3 runs to 13 residues. Trimming stripped 10 bases from V and 5 bases from J, with 17 bases between. CDR3 nucleotides: TGTGCCACGGGACTCCACAAAAGGACTGAAGCTTTCTTT. It specifies CATGLHKRTEAFF.

The chain links TRBV9 to TRBJ2-1; 8 nucleotides agree with TRBD2. This CDR3 comprises 14 residues. Germline V gene data show CDR1 as SGDLS and CDR2 as YYNGEE. Trimming took 4 bases from V and 5 from J; bases not matched to a gene: 5. The CDR3 spells CASSLMTSDNEQFF. The CDR3 DNA is TGTGCCAGCAGCTTAATGACTAGCGACAATGAGCAGTTCTTC.

A few counts support this clonotype. The J gene is TRBJ2-3, the V gene TRBV12-3 or TRBV12-4; D is uncertain. V was clipped by 3 bases and J by 9 bases, with 10 bases between them. CDR3 length: 12 amino acids. CDR3 residues: CASSLRRRTQYF. DNA of the CDR3: TGTGCCAGCAGTTTGCGCCGGCGGACGCAGTATTTT.

V gene TRBV5-5 combines with J gene TRBJ2-7; no definite D call. V lost 3 bases to trimming and J lost 3 bases, with 7 bases between them. Germline V lookup: CDR1 SGHKS, CDR2 YYEKEE (reference sequence). The CDR3 covers 12 residues. The chain's CDR3 is CASSYNIYEQYF. As DNA, the CDR3 is TGTGCCAGCAGCTACAACATCTACGAGCAGTACTTC.

This clonotype has only a few counts. J is TRBJ2-2 and V is TRBV5-1, with D uncertain. Germline V CDR1 and CDR2: SGHRS, YFSETQ. The CDR3 sequence is 15 residues long. Trimming took 0 bases from V and 4 from J, leaving 10 bases between them. CDR3 protein: CASSLDPSATGELFF. The CDR3 nucleotides are TGCGCCAGCAGCTTGGACCCTTCGGCCACCGGGGAGCTGTTTTTT.